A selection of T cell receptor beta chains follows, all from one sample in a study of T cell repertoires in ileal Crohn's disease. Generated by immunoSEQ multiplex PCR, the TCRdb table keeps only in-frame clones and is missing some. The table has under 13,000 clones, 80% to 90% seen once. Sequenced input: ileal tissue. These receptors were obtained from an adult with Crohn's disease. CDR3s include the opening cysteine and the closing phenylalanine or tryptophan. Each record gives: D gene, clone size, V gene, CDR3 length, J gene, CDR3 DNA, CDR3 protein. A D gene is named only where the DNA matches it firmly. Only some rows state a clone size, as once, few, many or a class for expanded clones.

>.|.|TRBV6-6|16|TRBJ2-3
TGTGCCAGCAGTTACTCAGGCAGGGGACGCACAGATACGCAGTATTTT
CASSYSGRGRTDTQYF
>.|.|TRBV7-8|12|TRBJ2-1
TGTGCCAGCAGCTCCCGGACGTATGAGCAGTTCTTC
CASSSRTYEQFF
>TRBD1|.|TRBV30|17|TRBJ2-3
TGTGCCTGGAGGCCTACTTGGGGACAGGAGAGCACAGATACGCAGTATTTT
CAWRPTWGQESTDTQYF
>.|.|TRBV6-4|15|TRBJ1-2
TGTGCCAGCAGACCGACAGGTCTTAAGGGGAATGGCTACACCTTC
CASRPTGLKGNGYTF
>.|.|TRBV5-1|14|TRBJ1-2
TGCGCCAGCAGCTTGAAATCCTACAGGGCCGGCTACACCTTC
CASSLKSYRAGYTF
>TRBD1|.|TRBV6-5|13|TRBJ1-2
TGTGCCAGCAGTTACCGGGGACAGGAGGGCTACACCTTC
CASSYRGQEGYTF
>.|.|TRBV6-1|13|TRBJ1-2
TGTGCCAGCAGTGGCCGGGGCCCCTATGGCTACACCTTC
CASSGRGPYGYTF
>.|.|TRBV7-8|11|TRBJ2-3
TGTGCCAGCAGCCCTAGAGATACGCAGTATTTT
CASSPRDTQYF
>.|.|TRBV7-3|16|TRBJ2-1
TGTGCCAGCAGCCTCGCTAGCTTTAGCTCCTACAATGAGCAGTTCTTC
CASSLASFSSYNEQFF
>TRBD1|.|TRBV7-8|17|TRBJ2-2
TGTGCCAGCAGCTTATTAGTTGTTGGGACAGGGGCCGGGGAGCTGTTTTTT
CASSLLVVGTGAGELFF
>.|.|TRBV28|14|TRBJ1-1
TGTGCCAGCAGTTTGAGTTCTAGGGGTACTGAAGCTTTCTTT
CASSLSSRGTEAFF
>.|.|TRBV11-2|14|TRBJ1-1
TGTGCCAGCAGCCCCCCCATACGGACCACTGAAGCTTTCTTT
CASSPPIRTTEAFF
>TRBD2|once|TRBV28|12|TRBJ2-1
TGTGCCAGCAGTCCCCCTAGCGGGAGTAAGGTCTTC
CASSPPSGSKVF
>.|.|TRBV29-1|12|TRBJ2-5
TGCAGCGTTGAAGAAGGTTTCGAGACCCAGTACTTC
CSVEEGFETQYF
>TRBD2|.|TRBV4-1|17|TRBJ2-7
TGCGCCAGCAGCCCTCTGGGGGCTAGCGGGAGACACTACGAGCAGTACTTC
CASSPLGASGRHYEQYF
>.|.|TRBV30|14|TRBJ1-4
TGTGCCTGGAGTGTAGGTGGTATGGGCGAAAAACTGTTTTTT
CAWSVGGMGEKLFF
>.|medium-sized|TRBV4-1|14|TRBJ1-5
TGCGCCAGCAGCCCCCGGGGAGCGGAGCAGCCCCAGCATTTT
CASSPRGAEQPQHF
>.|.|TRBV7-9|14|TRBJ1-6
TGTGCCAGCAGCTTCGGGACCGAGGGGTCACCCCTCCACTTT
CASSFGTEGSPLHF
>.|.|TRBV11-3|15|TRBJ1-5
TGTGCCAGCAGCTTAGGAGGCAGTAGCAATCAGCCCCAGCATTTT
CASSLGGSSNQPQHF
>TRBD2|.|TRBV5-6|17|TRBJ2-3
TGTGCCAGCAGCGCCGGACTAGCGGGAGGGCGGGGAGATACGCAGTATTTT
CASSAGLAGGRGDTQYF
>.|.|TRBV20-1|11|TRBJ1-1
TGCAGTGCGGGACCCGCAGGGGCGACTTTCTTT
CSAGPAGATFF